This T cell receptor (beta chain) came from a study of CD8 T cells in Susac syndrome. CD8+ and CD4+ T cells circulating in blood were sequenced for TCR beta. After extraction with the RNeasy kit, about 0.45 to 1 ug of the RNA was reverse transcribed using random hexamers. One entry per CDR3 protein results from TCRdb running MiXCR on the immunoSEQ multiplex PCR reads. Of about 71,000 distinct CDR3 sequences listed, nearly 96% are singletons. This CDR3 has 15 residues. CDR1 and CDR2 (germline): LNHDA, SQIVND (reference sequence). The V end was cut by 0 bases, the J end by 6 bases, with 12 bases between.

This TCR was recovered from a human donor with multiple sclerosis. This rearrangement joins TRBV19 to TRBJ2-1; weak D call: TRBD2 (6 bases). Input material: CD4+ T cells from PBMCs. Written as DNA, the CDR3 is TGTGCCAGTAGTATAGAAAGACTAGGGAGCAATGAGCAGTTCTTC. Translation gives CASSIERLGSNEQFF.